A selection of T cell receptor beta chains follows, all from one sample in a study of T-cell reconstitution after alpha-beta-depleted transplantation in children. Using its own MiXCR run on the PCR reads, TCRdb lists one record per CDR3 protein. The data show about 600,000 distinct CDR3 sequences, roughly 23% seen once. Sequences were derived from PBMCs, mostly from graft donor cells, sampled 360 days after TCRalphabeta/CD19-depleted stem cell transplant. These receptors all stem from a boy under two years old who had a stem cell transplant for acute myeloid leukemia, so the T cells may come from the graft donor. CDR3s include the opening cysteine and the closing phenylalanine or tryptophan. Fields, in order: J gene, CDR3 length, V gene, CDR3 protein.

j_gene: TRBJ1-1
len: 18
v_gene: TRBV4-3
CDR3aa: CASSQDKEGQGGDTEAFF

j_gene: TRBJ1-1
len: 14
v_gene: TRBV7-2
CDR3aa: CASSFVPGNTEAFF

j_gene: TRBJ1-3
len: 14
v_gene: TRBV20-1
CDR3aa: CSARDLGVGNTIYF

j_gene: TRBJ2-7
len: 15
v_gene: TRBV5-1
CDR3aa: CASSLETDLSYEQYF

j_gene: TRBJ1-5
len: 15
v_gene: TRBV6-2/TRBV6-3
CDR3aa: CASSYEGISNQPQHF

j_gene: TRBJ1-4
len: 12
v_gene: TRBV12-3/TRBV12-4
CDR3aa: CASSLGQWGLFF

j_gene: TRBJ1-2
len: 15
v_gene: TRBV6-5
CDR3aa: CASSYSHLVPCGYTF

j_gene: TRBJ2-1
len: 15
v_gene: TRBV7-2
CDR3aa: CASSLAGVGDNEQFF

j_gene: TRBJ2-2
len: 15
v_gene: TRBV20-1
CDR3aa: CSAYSGGGNTGELFF

j_gene: TRBJ1-5
len: 14
v_gene: TRBV7-6
CDR3aa: CASSLNGDNQPQHF

j_gene: TRBJ1-1
len: 14
v_gene: TRBV4-3
CDR3aa: CASSQGTLNTEAFF

j_gene: TRBJ2-5
len: 17
v_gene: TRBV5-1
CDR3aa: CASSFGLLRGWEETQYF

j_gene: TRBJ2-2
len: 13
v_gene: TRBV4-3
CDR3aa: CASSPLATGELFF

j_gene: TRBJ1-5
len: 14
v_gene: TRBV20-1
CDR3aa: CSVFRSGPGQPQHF

j_gene: TRBJ2-3
len: 14
v_gene: TRBV20-1
CDR3aa: CSALIGRAKDTQYF

j_gene: TRBJ2-5
len: 14
v_gene: TRBV6-5
CDR3aa: CASSYSRGLETQYF

j_gene: TRBJ1-4
len: 10
v_gene: TRBV28
CDR3aa: CASRSEKLFF

j_gene: TRBJ2-1
len: 12
v_gene: TRBV27
CDR3aa: CASSTAGAEQFF

j_gene: TRBJ2-3
len: 14
v_gene: TRBV9
CDR3aa: CASSGGPGADTQYF

j_gene: TRBJ1-3
len: 13
v_gene: TRBV5-1
CDR3aa: CAGRRRNQNTIYF

j_gene: TRBJ2-3
len: 15
v_gene: TRBV24-1
CDR3aa: CATSDNRDGTDTQYF

j_gene: TRBJ2-3
len: 19
v_gene: TRBV28
CDR3aa: CASLGLAGALVSSTDTQYF

j_gene: TRBJ2-1
len: 12
v_gene: TRBV15
CDR3aa: CATSVAYNEQFF

j_gene: TRBJ2-1
len: 14
v_gene: TRBV20-1
CDR3aa: CSASRREDYNEQFF

j_gene: TRBJ1-5
len: 14
v_gene: TRBV28
CDR3aa: CASSIPNSGGGGHF

j_gene: TRBJ1-2
len: 13
v_gene: TRBV19
CDR3aa: CASMGTRRYGYTF

j_gene: TRBJ2-5
len: 13
v_gene: TRBV7-6
CDR3aa: CASSLSRAETQYF

j_gene: TRBJ2-5
len: 16
v_gene: TRBV7-2
CDR3aa: CASSLGASGGAETQYF

j_gene: TRBJ2-2
len: 16
v_gene: TRBV12-3/TRBV12-4
CDR3aa: CASRQRDSPGTGELFF

j_gene: TRBJ2-5
len: 14
v_gene: TRBV6-5
CDR3aa: CASSYSPGGETQYF

j_gene: TRBJ1-2
len: 13
v_gene: TRBV12-3/TRBV12-4
CDR3aa: CASRGVANYGYTF

j_gene: TRBJ1-1
len: 17
v_gene: TRBV6-5
CDR3aa: CASISRPRRDLNTEAFF

j_gene: TRBJ2-7
len: 15
v_gene: TRBV5-1
CDR3aa: CASSPTGTALYEQYF

j_gene: TRBJ1-5
len: 15
v_gene: TRBV6-5
CDR3aa: CASSNRVGSNQPQHF

j_gene: TRBJ1-2
len: 14
v_gene: TRBV12-3/TRBV12-4
CDR3aa: CASAYSQGDLGYTF

j_gene: TRBJ1-2
len: 15
v_gene: TRBV12-3/TRBV12-4
CDR3aa: CASSLVWDRGKGYTF

j_gene: TRBJ2-1
len: 18
v_gene: TRBV11-2
CDR3aa: CASSPRGGGPSSYNEQFF

j_gene: TRBJ2-5
len: 14
v_gene: TRBV11-2
CDR3aa: CASSRGGAGETQYF

j_gene: TRBJ1-5
len: 14
v_gene: TRBV12-3/TRBV12-4
CDR3aa: CASSFGTGEGPQHF

j_gene: TRBJ2-3
len: 15
v_gene: TRBV20-1
CDR3aa: CSAIHPGEGTDTQYF

j_gene: TRBJ2-5
len: 16
v_gene: TRBV15
CDR3aa: CATSPSGTSGQETQYF

j_gene: TRBJ2-2
len: 14
v_gene: TRBV7-9
CDR3aa: CASSLVRDTGELFF

j_gene: TRBJ2-7
len: 13
v_gene: TRBV12-3/TRBV12-4
CDR3aa: CASSPPRTHEQYF

j_gene: TRBJ2-1
len: 16
v_gene: TRBV5-1
CDR3aa: CASSSYTGPDYNEQFF

j_gene: TRBJ2-1
len: 14
v_gene: TRBV10-3
CDR3aa: CAISERGGKGEQFF

j_gene: TRBJ2-7
len: 14
v_gene: TRBV29-1
CDR3aa: CSVEDGKGSYEQYF